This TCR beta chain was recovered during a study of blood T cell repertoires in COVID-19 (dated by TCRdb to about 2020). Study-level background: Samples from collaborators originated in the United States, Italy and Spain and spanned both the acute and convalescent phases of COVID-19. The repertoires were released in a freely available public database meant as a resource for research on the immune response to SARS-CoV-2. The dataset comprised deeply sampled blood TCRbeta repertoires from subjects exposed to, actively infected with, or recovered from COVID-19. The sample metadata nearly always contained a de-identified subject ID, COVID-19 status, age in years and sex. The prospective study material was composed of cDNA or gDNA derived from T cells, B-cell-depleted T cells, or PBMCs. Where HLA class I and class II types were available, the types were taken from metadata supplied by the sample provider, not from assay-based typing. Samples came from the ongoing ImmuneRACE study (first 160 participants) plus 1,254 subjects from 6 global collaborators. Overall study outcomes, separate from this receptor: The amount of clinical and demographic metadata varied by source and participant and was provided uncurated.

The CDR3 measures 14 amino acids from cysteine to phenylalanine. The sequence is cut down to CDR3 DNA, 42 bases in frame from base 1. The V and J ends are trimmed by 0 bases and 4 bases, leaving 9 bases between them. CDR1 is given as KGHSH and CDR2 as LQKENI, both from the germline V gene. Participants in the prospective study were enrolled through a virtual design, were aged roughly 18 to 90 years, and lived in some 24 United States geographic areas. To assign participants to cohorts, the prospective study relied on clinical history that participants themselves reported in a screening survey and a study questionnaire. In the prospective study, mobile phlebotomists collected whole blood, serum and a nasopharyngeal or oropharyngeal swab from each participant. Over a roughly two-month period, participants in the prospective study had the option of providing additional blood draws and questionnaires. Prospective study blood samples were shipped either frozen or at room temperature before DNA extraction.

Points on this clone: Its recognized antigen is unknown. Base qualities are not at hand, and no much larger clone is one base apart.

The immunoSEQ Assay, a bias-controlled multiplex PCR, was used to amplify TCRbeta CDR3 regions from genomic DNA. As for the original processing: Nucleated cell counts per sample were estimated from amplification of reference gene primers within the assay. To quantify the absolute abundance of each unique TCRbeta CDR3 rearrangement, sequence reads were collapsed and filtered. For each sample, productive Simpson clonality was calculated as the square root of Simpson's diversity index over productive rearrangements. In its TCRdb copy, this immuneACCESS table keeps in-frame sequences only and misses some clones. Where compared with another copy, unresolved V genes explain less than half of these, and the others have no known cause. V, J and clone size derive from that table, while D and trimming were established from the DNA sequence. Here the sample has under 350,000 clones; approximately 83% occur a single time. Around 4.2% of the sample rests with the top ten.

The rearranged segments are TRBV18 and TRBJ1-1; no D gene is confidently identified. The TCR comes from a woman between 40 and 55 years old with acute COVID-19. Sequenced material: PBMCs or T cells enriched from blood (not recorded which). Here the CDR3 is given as CASSPPREATEAFF. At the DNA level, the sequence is TGTGCCAGCTCACCACCGAGGGAGGCCACTGAAGCTTTCTTT.